This TCR beta chain was found in a study of vaccination and CD4 T cells after COVID-19. Study in general: In culture, cells were exposed to overlapping spike peptides from SARS-CoV-2, HCoV-NL63, HCoV-OC43 and HCoV-229E.

Sequencing of cultured CD4+ T cell DNA used the Oncomine TCR Beta short-read assay. Investigators obtained genomic DNA by extraction from cultured CD4+ T cells. TCRdb recomputed calls from the PCR reads with MiXCR, one row per CDR3 protein. The sample shows about 15,000 distinct CDR3 sequences, approximately 53% of them seen only once. As concerns this clonotype: Its antigen is currently unknown.

Germline V gene data show CDR1 as SNHLY and CDR2 as FYNNEI. CDR3 size: 14 residues. Trimming cost V 5 bases and J 3 bases, with 10 bases left between them. Specified treatment: roughly 10-day PBMC culture with coronavirus spike peptide pools or control peptides (ViraFEST assay). Expanded clonotypes were found by TCR sequencing after peptide-pool stimulation (ViraFEST). The source of this sequence is a human donor who had recovered from COVID-19. Material: CD4+ T cells from blood, cultured in vitro. The chain combines TRBV2 with TRBJ2-2, with D tentatively TRBD1 (6 bases). The CDR3 coding sequence is TGTGCCAGCAGTCGGGACACCTACACCGGGGAGCTGTTTTTT. Translation gives CASSRDTYTGELFF.